This T cell receptor beta chain was sequenced during a study of neoadjuvant nivolumab and ipilimumab in lung cancer. As regards this clone: Its antigen is not known.

Study findings and constraints: TCR receptors were sequenced in few samples. Compared with tumor-adjacent uninvolved lung, resected tumors showed greater richness and clonality. Only two of four nivolumab-treated tumors gained richness and clonality by surgery. Resected-tumor TCR richness correlated positively with pretherapy blood richness.

Sequencing used immunoSEQ multiplex PCR; TCRdb keeps in-frame clones, though not all of them. The repertoire has tens of thousands of clones, about 85% of them found once; the top ten carry less than 7%. The germline gives CDR1 SGHTA, CDR2 FQGNSA. There are 12 residues in the CDR3. The ends lost 6 bases at V and 9 bases at J; junction bases unmatched: 4. The receptor comes from an adult with non-small cell lung cancer. The rearrangement links TRBV7-2 to TRBJ2-1; 8 bases map to TRBD2. The sample in question was peripheral blood, obtained before neoadjuvant nivolumab, alone or with ipilimumab. The CDR3 protein is CASSRGGGEQFF. CDR3 DNA sequence: TGTGCCAGCAGTCGGGGGGGCGGTGAGCAGTTCTTC.